One sample yielded the 15 T cell receptor beta chains listed below, sequenced in a study of glioma-infiltrating T cells after dendritic cell vaccination. Noted time point: after dendritic cell vaccination, including at tumor progression/relapse. This table comes from immunoSEQ multiplex PCR, and its TCRdb copy is limited to in-frame clones, with some not included. The sample lists around 92,000 clones; 80% were seen once. The specimen comprised blood, sampled after dendritic cell vaccination. The receptor set was obtained from a human donor with glioblastoma.

This chain uses TRBV4-2 with TRBJ2-1, with TRBD2 identical over 10 bases. The V segment lost 2 bases and the J segment 3 bases; nucleotides outside the gene matches: 7. Germline V lookup: CDR1 LGHNA, CDR2 YNFKEQ. This CDR3 is built from 17 residues. Here the CDR3 reads CASSQMQLAGGYNEQFF. The CDR3, as DNA: TGTGCCAGCAGCCAAATGCAATTAGCGGGGGGCTACAATGAGCAGTTCTTC.

The rearrangement links TRBV2 to TRBJ1-2, with D possibly being TRBD1 (5 bases). This CDR3 comprises 15 residues. Germline V gives CDR1 SNHLY, CDR2 FYNNEI. V was trimmed by 1 base and J by 8 bases, leaving 17 bases between them. CDR3 sequence: CASSEEWGTYPGYTF. CDR3 in DNA: TGTGCCAGCAGTGAAGAATGGGGCACTTATCCCGGCTACACCTTC. Full variable domain (remainder filled in from reference TRBV2 and TRBJ1-2): EPEVTQTPSHQVTQMGQEVILRCVPISNHLYFYWYRQILGQKVEFLVSFYNNEISEKSEIFDDQFSVERPDGSNFTLKIRSTKLEDSAMYFCASSEEWGTYPGYTFGSGTRLTVV.

The chain combines TRBV6-1 with TRBJ1-5, with D perhaps matching TRBD1 (5 bases). The germline V gene has CDR1 MNHNS and CDR2 SASEGT. The ends were cut back, 8 bases at V and 5 bases at J, with 19 bases in the middle. There are 15 residues in the CDR3. CDR3 coding DNA: TGTGCCAGCGGCCCTTGGGGGGAGGTCCATCAGCCCCAGCATTTT. As protein: CASGPWGEVHQPQHF.

The J gene is TRBJ2-1, the V gene TRBV5-4; D might be TRBD1 (6 bases). Germline values: CDR1 SGHNT, CDR2 YYREEE (reference sequence). This CDR3 has 16 residues. V dropped 0 bases and J dropped 4 bases, with 14 bases sitting between them. CDR3 DNA sequence: TGTGCCAGCAGCTTGGGTGGGGGCACACTTTACAATGAGCAGTTCTTC. Translation: CASSLGGGTLYNEQFF. The complete variable domain, with remaining parts taken from reference TRBV5-4 and TRBJ2-1, reads ETGVTQSPTHLIKTRGQQVTLRCSSQSGHNTVSWYQQALGQGPQFIFQYYREEENGRGNFPPRFSGLQFPNYSSELNVNALELDDSALYLCASSLGGGTLYNEQFFGPGTRLTVL.

This chain's CDR3 is CASSLLRAGNTIYF. In DNA, the CDR3 is TGTGCCAGCAGCTTACTCAGGGCTGGAAACACCATATATTTT. The rearrangement uses TRBV7-2 and TRBJ1-3; the D gene is possibly TRBD1 (5 bases). The CDR3 is 14 residues long. CDR1 and CDR2 from the germline V gene are SGHTA and FQGNSA. Trimming removed 2 bases at V and 2 bases at J, with 7 bases between.

This clone showed up just once. The chain is built from TRBV27 and TRBJ1-6; tentatively, D is TRBD1 (6 bases). Trimming shortened V by 8 bases and J by 1 base, and 9 bases separated the two germline ends. In germline, CDR1 is MNHEY, CDR2 SMNVEV (reference sequence). The CDR3 runs 14 residues. CDR3 DNA: TGTGCCAGCCAGGGGAGTTCCTATAATTCACCCCTCCACTTT. Its translation is CASQGSSYNSPLHF.

V is TRBV5-1 and J is TRBJ1-1; D is perhaps TRBD1 (5 bases). Looked up from germline, CDR1 is SGHRS and CDR2 is YFSETQ. This CDR3 has 14 residues. V lost 3 bases, J lost 1 base, and 10 bases lay in between. The chain's CDR3 is CASSSPGQNTEAFF. CDR3 bases: TGCGCCAGCAGCTCGCCCGGACAGAACACTGAAGCTTTCTTT.

Regarding this clone: An end of the junction differs from the germline gene, which may be a read error. Here the CDR3 reads CASRYFQGAQNEQYF. In DNA, the CDR3 is TGTGCCAGCAGGTACTTTCAGGGGGCGCAGAACGAGCAGTACTTC. This chain joins TRBV6-6 and TRBJ2-7; 8 positions match TRBD1. The CDR3 has 15 residues. Germline loops: CDR1 MNHNY, CDR2 SVGAGI (reference sequence).

The rearrangement uses TRBV7-9 and TRBJ1-4; TRBD1 matches 9 bases. The CDR3 is made up of 14 amino acids. The V gene end was trimmed by 1 base and the J gene end by 8 bases; junction bases not matched to a gene: 2. Germline assignment: CDR1 SEHNR and CDR2 FQNEAQ (reference sequence). Here the CDR3 DNA reads TGTGCCAGCAGCTTAGAGACAGGGGGAGAAAAACTGTTTTTT. Its translation is CASSLETGGEKLFF.

The rearrangement links TRBV29-1 to TRBJ2-5, with D unclear. CDR3 length: 10 amino acids. The V gene's germline CDR1 is SQVTM and CDR2 ANQGSEA. V gave up 7 bases and J gave up 4 bases, with 7 bases separating them. As DNA, the CDR3 is TGCAGCGCAGGAATAGAGACCCAGTACTTC. Translation gives CSAGIETQYF.

The V gene is TRBV7-3, the J gene TRBJ1-2; D possibly corresponds to TRBD1 (5 bases). Trimming took off 1 base at V and 8 bases at J, with 14 bases between the two ends. CDR3 size: 14 residues. Germline V CDR1 and CDR2: SGHTA, FQGTGA. DNA of the CDR3: TGTGCCAGCAGCTTAATGATCAGGGCGGAGGGCTACACCTTC. Its translation is CASSLMIRAEGYTF.

This clone was seen a single time. J is TRBJ2-7 and V is TRBV27; D might be TRBD2 (5 bases). CDR1 and CDR2 (germline): MNHEY, SMNVEV (reference sequence). Trimming took 0 bases from V and 4 from J, leaving 10 bases between them. This CDR3 is built from 14 residues. The CDR3 protein is CASSLSISGYEQYF. The CDR3 bases are TGTGCCAGCAGTTTATCGATTTCGGGATACGAGCAGTACTTC.

This clone has more than one count but fewer than ten. The J gene is TRBJ1-2, the V gene TRBV14, with 7 bases matching TRBD1. V lost 2 bases and J lost 2; bases outside the gene matches: 5. Germline V CDR1 and CDR2: SGHDN, FVKESK. CDR3 length: 15 amino acids. The CDR3 is CASSQYRGWNYGYTF. For the CDR3, the DNA is TGTGCCAGCAGCCAATACAGGGGCTGGAACTATGGCTACACCTTC.

V is TRBV7-8 and J is TRBJ1-2; a possible D gene is TRBD1 (6 bases). Germline lookup yields CDR1 SGHVS and CDR2 FQNEAQ. V was pared by 5 bases and J by 8 bases, with 21 bases between. The CDR3 spans 15 residues. The CDR3 sequence is CASSTHDRPPWGYTF. CDR3 coding DNA: TGTGCCAGCAGCACTCATGACAGGCCCCCCTGGGGCTACACCTTC.

The gene calls are TRBV9 and TRBJ2-1, with 12 bases lining up with TRBD2. The V segment lost 1 base and the J segment 8 bases; nucleotides outside the gene matches: 4. CDR3 length: 15 amino acids. Germline CDR1 SGDLS, CDR2 YYNGEE. In DNA, the CDR3 is TGTGCCAGCAGCGTACTAGCGGGGGGGAGGGATGAGCAGTTCTTC. Encoded protein: CASSVLAGGRDEQFF.